The TCR beta chain under discussion was sequenced for a study of blood T cell repertoires in COVID-19. At the level of the study: In each case, the material was cDNA or gDNA derived from T cells, B-cell-depleted T cells, or PBMCs.

V was trimmed by 3 bases and J by 10 bases, leaving 16 bases between them. From germline, CDR1 is MDHEN and CDR2 SYDVKM. The CDR3 is 15 amino acids. TCRdb's copy holds only in-frame clones and misses some; the assay was immunoSEQ multiplex PCR. The sample includes 70,000 to 80,000 clones, over 75% of them seen just once. The clonotype originates from a man aged 45-60 years with acute or convalescent COVID-19. The chain links TRBV28 to TRBJ1-6; D is undetermined. Sequenced input: peripheral blood. CDR3 region: CASSLEGRRRSPLHF. DNA of the CDR3: TGTGCCAGCAGTTTGGAGGGAAGGCGGCGATCACCCCTCCACTTT.